What follows are 6 T cell receptor beta chains derived from one specimen sequenced in a study of T-cell reconstitution after alpha-beta-depleted transplantation in children. Unique molecular identifiers were used in preparing the TCRbeta library. TCRdb re-derived calls from the PCR reads in MiXCR, one entry per CDR3 protein. The sample has under 750,000 distinct CDR3 sequences; roughly 23% are singletons. Material: PBMCs, mostly from graft donor cells, obtained 360 days after TCRalphabeta/CD19-depleted stem cell transplant. The receptor set was obtained from a boy in the first two years of life who had a stem cell transplant for acute myeloid leukemia, so the T cells may come from the graft donor.

About this clonotype itself: The conserved closing phenylalanine or tryptophan is absent in this CDR3, likely reflecting a read error. The chain uses TRBV7-2 and TRBJ2-2; 10 nucleotides match TRBD1. Germline V gene lookup returns CDR1 SGHTA and CDR2 FQGNSA. V shed 4 bases and J 9 bases; nucleotides not matched to a gene: 2. The length of the CDR3 is 13 residues. CDR3 sequence (DNA): TGTGCCAGCAGCTCGACAGGGGGCCGGGAGCTGTTTTTA. Amino acid sequence: CASSSTGGRELFL.

The chain recombines TRBV4-2 with TRBJ2-5; 7 nucleotides agree with TRBD2. Germline V gene sequence: CDR1 LGHNA, CDR2 YNFKEQ. With V trimmed by 1 base and J by 3 bases, 8 bases remained unmatched. The CDR3 contains 16 residues. For the CDR3, the DNA is TGTGCCAGCAGCCAAGTGGTTACCAGCGGGGAAGAGACCCAGTACTTC. This gives the protein CASSQVVTSGEETQYF.

This clonotype has more than one count but fewer than ten. J is TRBJ2-3 and V is TRBV20-1; unclear D gene. CDR3 size: 14 residues. V was cut by 2 bases and J by 6 bases, with 15 bases left in between. Per germline, CDR1 DFQATT and CDR2 SNEGSKA (reference sequence). CDR3 sequence reads: CSARLVIITDTQYF. The DNA of the CDR3 is TGCAGTGCTAGACTAGTTATCATCACGGATACGCAGTATTTT.

This clonotype was picked up many times. The genes are TRBV4-1 and TRBJ2-2; 13 bases fit TRBD2. J was trimmed by 1 base and V by 4 bases; bases with no gene match: 6. This CDR3 spans 18 amino acids. Germline V lookup: CDR1 MGHRA, CDR2 YSYEKL. The CDR3 DNA reads TGCGCCAGCAGCCGAGCGACTAGCGGGGGGAGGAACACCGGGGAGCTGTTTTTT. The encoded protein is CASSRATSGGRNTGELFF.

This clonotype has a count of ten or more. J is TRBJ2-5 and V is TRBV29-1; D is unclear. The CDR3 is 12 amino acids. The germline V and J ends were trimmed by 3 bases and 5 bases, with 10 bases remaining between them. Looked up from germline, CDR1 is SQVTM and CDR2 is ANQGSEA. This CDR3 reads CSVDGWRETQYF. Written as DNA, the CDR3 is TGCAGCGTTGATGGGTGGCGGGAGACCCAGTACTTC.

The chain employs TRBV7-2 and TRBJ2-7; weak D call: TRBD2 (5 bases). Germline V lookup: CDR1 SGHTA, CDR2 FQGNSA. Trimming stripped 1 base from V and 4 bases from J, with 14 bases between. The CDR3 is made up of 15 amino acids. The CDR3 region has the DNA TGTGCCAGCAGCTTAGTAAGGGAGCCTGGGTACGAGCAGTACTTC. This sequence encodes CASSLVREPGYEQYF.